This passage covers 5 T cell receptor beta chains from one sample sequenced in a study of blood T cells in healthy people across ages. For the second PCR, which ran for about 7 to 11 cycles, a sample-barcoded 5' primer and a J-beta primer mix were used. One entry per CDR3 protein results from TCRdb running MiXCR on the 5' RACE reads. The sample holds 1.5 million to 2 million distinct CDR3 sequences, about 28% seen once. The sample taken for sequencing was blood. Receptors originate from a woman aged 25 to 45 in good health.

This clonotype was observed many times. This rearrangement joins TRBV5-1 to TRBJ2-1; 9 bases fit TRBD1. The V gene's germline CDR1 is SGHRS and CDR2 YFSETQ. V shed 4 bases, J shed 2 bases, and the junction held 4 bases outside the gene matches. This CDR3 spans 15 amino acids. The CDR3 here is CASSIDRGAYNEQFF. DNA for the CDR3: TGCGCCAGCAGCATCGACAGGGGGGCCTACAATGAGCAGTTCTTC.

This clonotype occurred many times. At one of its ends the junction is not consistent with the germline gene, which may arise from a read error. The chain uses TRBV7-2 and TRBJ2-5; the D gene is possibly TRBD1 (8 bases). The germline gives CDR1 SGHTA, CDR2 FQGNSA. The CDR3 consists of 14 residues. CDR3 sequence reads: CASSRTGGGETQYF. The CDR3 DNA reads TGCGCCAGCAGCCGAACAGGGGGAGGGGAGACCCAGTACTTC.

This clonotype came up many times. The chain combines TRBV6-5 with TRBJ1-5; D might be TRBD1 (5 bases). Germline V CDR1 and CDR2: MNHEY, SVGAGI. V dropped 4 bases and J dropped 10 bases, with 14 bases sitting between them. The CDR3 totals 13 residues. The CDR3 DNA sequence: TGTGCCAGCAGTTCTATCATGGGGGAACCCCAGCATTTT. Its protein product is CASSSIMGEPQHF.

This chain joins TRBV7-3 and TRBJ1-6; 8 nucleotides align to TRBD1. V lost 0 bases, J lost 5 bases, and 3 bases stayed unmatched. This CDR3 is built from 16 residues. Germline V gene data show CDR1 as SGHTA and CDR2 as FQGTGA. CDR3 protein: CASSLTGTGDNSPLHF. CDR3 coding DNA: TGTGCCAGCAGCTTAACCGGGACAGGAGATAATTCACCCCTCCACTTT.

A few counts support this clonotype. This rearrangement joins TRBV12-3 or TRBV12-4 to TRBJ1-1; D ambiguous. Trimming cost V 7 bases and J 1 base, with 13 bases left between them. There are 14 residues in the CDR3. The CDR3 region has the DNA TGTGCCAGCAAGAACACACTAGAGAACACTGAAGCTTTCTTT. It encodes CASKNTLENTEAFF.